This T cell receptor beta chain was obtained from a study of spatial heterogeneity in lung cancer. Study-wide background: In the raw reads, each unique TCR and UMI combination was present more than ten times on average.

Time point denoted: sample taken at primary tumor resection. The input material, whole RNA from tumor, nontumor lung or frozen PBMC, was sequenced unsorted. The donors, 70 or so patients with untreated early-stage non-small cell lung cancer, provided the samples. Germline V gene sequence: CDR1 SGHRS, CDR2 YFSETQ. V lost 7 bases and J lost 3, with 17 bases in between. The length of the CDR3 is 14 residues. This clonotype has more than one count but fewer than ten. What it binds is unknown. Each CDR3 protein gets one entry after TCRdb re-called the 5' RACE reads with MiXCR. Among about 48,000 distinct CDR3 sequences listed, approximately 5% were seen once. Study observations and caveats: In blood, ubiquitous expanded tumor TCRs appeared more at resection than follow-up.

The material was PBMCs, obtained at surgery. The V and J genes are TRBV5-1 and TRBJ2-7; D is undetermined. The receptor was derived from a male donor with early-stage non-small cell lung cancer. The CDR3 sequence: CASSSLGNIYEQYF. The CDR3 DNA is TGCGCCAGCTCATCCTTAGGGAATATCTACGAGCAGTACTTC.